This TCR beta chain was observed in a study of blood T cells in healthy people across ages. Sample-barcoded 5' priming and a J-beta primer mix drove a second PCR of roughly 6 to 12 cycles. TCRdb processed the 5' RACE reads anew with MiXCR; each CDR3 protein has one entry. The table lists approximately 1.5 million distinct CDR3 sequences, around 36% of them singletons. The CDR3 has 19 amino acids. Germline CDR1 and CDR2: MDHEN and SYDVKM. V lost 4 bases to trimming and J lost 0 bases; unmatched junction nucleotides: 14. The specimen sequenced was blood. The TCR comes from a young woman in good health. This rearrangement joins TRBV28 to TRBJ2-3; 9 bases are a match to TRBD1. The CDR3 DNA reads as TGTGCCAGCAGTTACTATCTGGGACAGGGACCTTCTAGCACAGATACGCAGTATTTT. Its protein product is CASSYYLGQGPSSTDTQYF.